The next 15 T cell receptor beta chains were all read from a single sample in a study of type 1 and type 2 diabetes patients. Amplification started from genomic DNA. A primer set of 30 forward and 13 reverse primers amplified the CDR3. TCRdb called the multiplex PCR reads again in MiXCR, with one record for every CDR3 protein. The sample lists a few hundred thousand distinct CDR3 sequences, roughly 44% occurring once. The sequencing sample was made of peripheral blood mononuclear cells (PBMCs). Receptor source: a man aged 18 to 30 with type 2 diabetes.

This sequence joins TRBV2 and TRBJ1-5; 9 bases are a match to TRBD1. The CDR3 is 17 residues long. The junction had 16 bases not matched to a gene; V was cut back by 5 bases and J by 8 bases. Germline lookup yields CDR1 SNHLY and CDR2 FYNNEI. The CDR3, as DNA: TGTGCCAGCAGTCTGGTTAATAGCGGGACAGGGAAGAAGCCCCAGCATTTT. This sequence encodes CASSLVNSGTGKKPQHF.

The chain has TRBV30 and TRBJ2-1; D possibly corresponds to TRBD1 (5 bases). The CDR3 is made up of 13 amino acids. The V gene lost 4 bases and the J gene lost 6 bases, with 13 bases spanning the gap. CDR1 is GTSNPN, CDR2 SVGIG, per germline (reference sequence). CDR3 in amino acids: CAWNARAGNEQFF. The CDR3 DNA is TGTGCCTGGAATGCCAGGGCCGGCAATGAGCAGTTCTTC. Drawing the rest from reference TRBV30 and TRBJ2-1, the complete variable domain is SQTIHQWPATLVQPVGSPLSLECTVEGTSNPNLYWYRQAAGRGLQLLFYSVGIGQISSEVPQNLSASRPQDRQFILSSKKLLLSDSGFYLCAWNARAGNEQFFGPGTRLTVL.

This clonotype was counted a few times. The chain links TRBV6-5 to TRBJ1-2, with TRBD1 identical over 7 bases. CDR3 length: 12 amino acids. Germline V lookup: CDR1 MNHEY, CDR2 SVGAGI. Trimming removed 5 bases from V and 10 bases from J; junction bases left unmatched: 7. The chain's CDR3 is CASSQTGVDYTF. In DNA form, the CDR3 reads TGTGCCAGCAGTCAAACAGGGGTTGACTACACCTTC.

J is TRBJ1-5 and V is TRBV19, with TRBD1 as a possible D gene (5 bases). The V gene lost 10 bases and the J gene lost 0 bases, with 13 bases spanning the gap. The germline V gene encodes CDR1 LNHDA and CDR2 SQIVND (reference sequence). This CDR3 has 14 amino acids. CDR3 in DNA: TGTGCCACCTTCGTTGACAGTAGCAATCAGCCCCAGCATTTT. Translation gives CATFVDSSNQPQHF.

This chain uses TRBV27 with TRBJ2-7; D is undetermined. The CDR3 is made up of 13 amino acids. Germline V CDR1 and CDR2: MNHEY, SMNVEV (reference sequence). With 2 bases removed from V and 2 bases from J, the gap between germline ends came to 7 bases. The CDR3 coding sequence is TGTGCCAGCAGTTTAAAGCTTACCTACGAGCAGTACTTC. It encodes CASSLKLTYEQYF.

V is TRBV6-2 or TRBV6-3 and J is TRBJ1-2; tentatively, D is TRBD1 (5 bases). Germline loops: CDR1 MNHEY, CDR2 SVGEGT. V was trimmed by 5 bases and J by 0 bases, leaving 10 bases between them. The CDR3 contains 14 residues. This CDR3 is CASSGAVANYGYTF. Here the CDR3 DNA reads TGTGCCAGCAGTGGGGCCGTCGCTAACTATGGCTACACCTTC.

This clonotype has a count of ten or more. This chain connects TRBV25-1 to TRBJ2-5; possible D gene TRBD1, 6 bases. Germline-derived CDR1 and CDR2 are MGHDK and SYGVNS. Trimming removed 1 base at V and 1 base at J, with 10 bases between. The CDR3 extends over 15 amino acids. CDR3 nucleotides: TGTGCCAGCAGTGAATCTGGACAGCCCCAAGAGACCCAGTACTTC. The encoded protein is CASSESGQPQETQYF.

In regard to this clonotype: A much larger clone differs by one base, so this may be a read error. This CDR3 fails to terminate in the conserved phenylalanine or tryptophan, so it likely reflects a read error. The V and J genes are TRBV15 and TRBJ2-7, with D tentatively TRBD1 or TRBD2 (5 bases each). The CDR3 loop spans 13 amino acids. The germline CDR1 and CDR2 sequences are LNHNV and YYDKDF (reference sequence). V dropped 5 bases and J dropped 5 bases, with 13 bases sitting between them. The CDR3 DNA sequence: TGTGCCACCAGCCAGGGAGCTGTGAACGAGCAGTACCTC. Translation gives CATSQGAVNEQYL.

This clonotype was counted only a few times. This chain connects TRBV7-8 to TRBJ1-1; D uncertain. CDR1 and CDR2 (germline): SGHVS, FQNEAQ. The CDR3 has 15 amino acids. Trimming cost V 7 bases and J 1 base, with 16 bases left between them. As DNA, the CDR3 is TGTGCCAGCAAACTACAGAAGCCCCCGAACACTGAAGCTTTCTTT. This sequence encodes CASKLQKPPNTEAFF.

Written as DNA, the CDR3 is TGTGCCAGCAGCTTAGAAAGTAGCAATCAGCCCCAGCATTTT. Its translation is CASSLESSNQPQHF. The gene calls are TRBV7-9 and TRBJ1-5; D not certain. The CDR3 covers 14 residues. V was shortened by 1 base and J by 0 bases, with 4 bases between the two germline ends. Per germline, CDR1 SEHNR and CDR2 FQNEAQ (reference sequence).

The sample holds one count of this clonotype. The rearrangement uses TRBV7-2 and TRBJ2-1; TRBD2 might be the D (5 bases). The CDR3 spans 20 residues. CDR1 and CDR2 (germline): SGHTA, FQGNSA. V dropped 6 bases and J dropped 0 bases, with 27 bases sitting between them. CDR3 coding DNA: TGTGCCAGCAGAACTAGTCCATCTGTTGGAAGCGCCAGCTCCTACAATGAGCAGTTCTTC. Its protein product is CASRTSPSVGSASSYNEQFF.

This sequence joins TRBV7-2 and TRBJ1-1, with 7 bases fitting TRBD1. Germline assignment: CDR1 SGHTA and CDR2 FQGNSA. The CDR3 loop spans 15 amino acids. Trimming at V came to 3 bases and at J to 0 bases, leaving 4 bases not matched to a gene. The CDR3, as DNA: TGTGCCAGCAGCTTGGCAGGGGGATTGAACACTGAAGCTTTCTTT. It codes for CASSLAGGLNTEAFF.

The CDR3, as DNA: TGTGCCAGCAGTGACTTAAGCGGTCGGGGAGCGAACACCGGGGAGCTGTTTTTT. It specifies CASSDLSGRGANTGELFF. The chain employs TRBV2 and TRBJ2-2; D is perhaps TRBD2 (5 bases). This CDR3 region has 18 residues. V dropped 3 bases and J dropped 0 bases, with 17 bases sitting between them. Germline lookup yields CDR1 SNHLY and CDR2 FYNNEI.

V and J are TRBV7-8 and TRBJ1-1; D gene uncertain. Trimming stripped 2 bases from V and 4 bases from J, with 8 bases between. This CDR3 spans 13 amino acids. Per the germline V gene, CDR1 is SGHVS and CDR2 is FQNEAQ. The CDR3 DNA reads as TGTGCCAGCAGCTTAATAGGATTCACTGAAGCTTTCTTT. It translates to CASSLIGFTEAFF. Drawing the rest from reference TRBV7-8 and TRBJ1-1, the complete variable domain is GAGVSQSPRYKVAKRGQDVALRCDPISGHVSLFWYQQALGQGPEFLTYFQNEAQLDKSGLPSDRFFAERPEGSVSTLKIQRTQQEDSAVYLCASSLIGFTEAFFGQGTRLTVV.

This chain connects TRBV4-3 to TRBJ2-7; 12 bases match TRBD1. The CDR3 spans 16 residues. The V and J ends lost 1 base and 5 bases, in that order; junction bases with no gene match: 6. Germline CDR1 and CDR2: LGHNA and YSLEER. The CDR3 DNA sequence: TGCGCCAGCAGCCAAGGGTCCGGGACAGGGGGCAACGAGCAGTACTTC. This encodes CASSQGSGTGGNEQYF.